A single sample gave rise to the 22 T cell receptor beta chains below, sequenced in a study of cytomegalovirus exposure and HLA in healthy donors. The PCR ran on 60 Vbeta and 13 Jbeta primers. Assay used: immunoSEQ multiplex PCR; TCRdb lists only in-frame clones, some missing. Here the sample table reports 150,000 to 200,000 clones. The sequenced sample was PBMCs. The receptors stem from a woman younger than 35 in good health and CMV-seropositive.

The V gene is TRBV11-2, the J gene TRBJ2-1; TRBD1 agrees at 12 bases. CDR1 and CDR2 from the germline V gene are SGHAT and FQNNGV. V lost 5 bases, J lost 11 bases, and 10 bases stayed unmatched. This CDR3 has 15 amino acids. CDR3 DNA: TGTGCCAGCAGCCCCGGGGGACAGGGGGCGCGTAAGCAGTTCTTC. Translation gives CASSPGGQGARKQFF.

The CDR3 DNA is TGTGCCAGTAGTATCCCGGAGGGGAACAGGACCTACAATCAGCCCCAGCATTTT. The encoded protein is CASSIPEGNRTYNQPQHF. This chain connects TRBV19 to TRBJ1-5; tentative D call: TRBD1 (5 bases). Germline CDR1 is LNHDA and CDR2 is SQIVND (reference sequence). This CDR3 spans 18 amino acids. Between the trimmed V and J ends, which lost 3 bases and 3 bases, there was a span of 21 bases.

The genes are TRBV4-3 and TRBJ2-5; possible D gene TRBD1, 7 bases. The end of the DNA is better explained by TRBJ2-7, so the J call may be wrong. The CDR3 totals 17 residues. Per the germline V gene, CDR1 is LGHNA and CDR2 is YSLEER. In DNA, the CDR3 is TGCGCCAGCAGCCAAGGGGTTCGAGACAGGGAGGCCTACGAGCAGTACTTC. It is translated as CASSQGVRDREAYEQYF.

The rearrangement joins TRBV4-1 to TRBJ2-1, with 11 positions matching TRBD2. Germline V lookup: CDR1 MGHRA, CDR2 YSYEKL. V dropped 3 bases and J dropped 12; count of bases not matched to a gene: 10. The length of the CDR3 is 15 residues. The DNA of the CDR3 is TGCGCCAGCAGCCAGCCTAGCGGGGGGTTAGTCCGGCAGTTCTTC. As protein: CASSQPSGGLVRQFF.

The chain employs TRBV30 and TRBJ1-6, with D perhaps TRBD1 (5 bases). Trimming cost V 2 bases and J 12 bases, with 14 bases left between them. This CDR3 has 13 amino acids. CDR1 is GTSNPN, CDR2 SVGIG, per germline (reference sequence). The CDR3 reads CAWSTGGTLPLHF. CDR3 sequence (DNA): TGTGCCTGGAGTACGGGGGGGACTTTACCCCTCCACTTT.

The CDR3 region is CASSPSGGEETQYF. Here the CDR3 DNA reads TGCGCCAGCAGCCCCTCGGGAGGGGAGGAGACCCAGTACTTC. V and J are TRBV5-1 and TRBJ2-5, with 8 positions matching TRBD2. This CDR3 spans 14 amino acids. The V gene's germline CDR1 is SGHRS and CDR2 YFSETQ. V gave up 4 bases and J gave up 5 bases; unmatched junction bases: 7. The complete variable domain, with remaining parts taken from reference TRBV5-1 and TRBJ2-5, reads KAGVTQTPRYLIKTRGQQVTLSCSPISGHRSVSWYQQTPGQGLQFLFEYFSETQRNKGNFPGRFSGRQFSNSRSEMNVSTLELGDSALYLCASSPSGGEETQYFGPGTRLLVL.

The CDR3 reads CASSDGSTDTQYF. The CDR3 nucleotides read TGTGCCAGCAGTGATGGCAGCACAGATACGCAGTATTTT. The genes are TRBV6-4 and TRBJ2-3; D is ambiguous. The CDR3 runs 13 residues. Trimming left V 3 bases short and J 0 bases short, with 4 bases between. Germline CDR1 MRHNA, CDR2 SNTAGT.

The DNA for the CDR3 is TGTGCCAGTTCCGTTCTAGGACTACCGCAAGAGACCCAGTACTTC. As protein: CASSVLGLPQETQYF. J is TRBJ2-5 and V is TRBV27; D is possibly TRBD2 (6 bases). The CDR3 length is 15 residues. Deletions cut 9 bases from V and 2 bases from J, with 19 bases between. CDR1 and CDR2 from the germline V gene are MNHEY and SMNVEV (reference sequence).

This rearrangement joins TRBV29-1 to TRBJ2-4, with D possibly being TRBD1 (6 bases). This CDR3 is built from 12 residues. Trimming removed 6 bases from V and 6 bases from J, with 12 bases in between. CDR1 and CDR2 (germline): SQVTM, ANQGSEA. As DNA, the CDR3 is TGCAGCGTGGAATCGGACAGAAACATTCAGTACTTC. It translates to CSVESDRNIQYF.

The CDR3 reads CSVSRGQETQYF. CDR3 DNA sequence: TGCAGCGTATCTAGGGGCCAAGAGACCCAGTACTTC. The rearrangement uses TRBV29-1 and TRBJ2-5; a weak D match, TRBD1 (5 bases). Trimming cost V 6 bases and J 1 base, with 9 bases left between them. CDR3 size: 12 residues. Germline values: CDR1 SQVTM, CDR2 ANQGSEA.

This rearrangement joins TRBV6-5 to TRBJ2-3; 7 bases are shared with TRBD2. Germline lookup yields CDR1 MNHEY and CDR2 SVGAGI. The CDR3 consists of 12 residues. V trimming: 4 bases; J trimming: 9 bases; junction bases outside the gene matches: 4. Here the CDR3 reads CASSSWGGTQYF. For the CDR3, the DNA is TGTGCCAGCAGTTCTTGGGGGGGGACGCAGTATTTT.

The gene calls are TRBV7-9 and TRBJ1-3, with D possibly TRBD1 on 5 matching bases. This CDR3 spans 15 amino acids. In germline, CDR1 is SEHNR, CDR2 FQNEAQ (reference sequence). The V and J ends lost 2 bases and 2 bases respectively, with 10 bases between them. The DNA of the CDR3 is TGTGCCAGCAGCTTACGTCCAGGGACTGGAAACACCATATATTTT. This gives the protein CASSLRPGTGNTIYF. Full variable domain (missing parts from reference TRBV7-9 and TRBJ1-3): DTGVSQNPRHKITKRGQNVTFRCDPISEHNRLYWYRQTLGQGPEFLTYFQNEAQLEKSRLLSDRFSAERPKGSFSTLEIQRTEQGDSAMYLCASSLRPGTGNTIYFGEGSWLTVV.

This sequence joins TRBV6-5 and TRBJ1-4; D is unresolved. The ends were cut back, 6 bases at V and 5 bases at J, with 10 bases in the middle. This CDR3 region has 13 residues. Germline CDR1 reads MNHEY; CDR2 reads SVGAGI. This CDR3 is CASSRLLNEKLFF. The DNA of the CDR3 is TGTGCCAGCAGCCGACTCCTAAATGAAAAACTGTTTTTT.

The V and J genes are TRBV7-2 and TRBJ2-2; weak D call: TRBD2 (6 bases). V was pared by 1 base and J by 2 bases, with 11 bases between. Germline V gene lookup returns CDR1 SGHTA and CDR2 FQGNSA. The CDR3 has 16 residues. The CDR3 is CASSLGSSVNTGELFF. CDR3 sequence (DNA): TGTGCCAGCAGCTTAGGGTCTAGCGTAAACACCGGGGAGCTGTTTTTT.

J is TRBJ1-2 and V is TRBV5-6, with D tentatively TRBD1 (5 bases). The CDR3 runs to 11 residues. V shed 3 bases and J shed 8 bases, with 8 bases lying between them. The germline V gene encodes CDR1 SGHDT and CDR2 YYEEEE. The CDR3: CASSSGWGYTF. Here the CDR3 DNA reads TGTGCCAGCAGCTCAGGGTGGGGCTACACCTTC. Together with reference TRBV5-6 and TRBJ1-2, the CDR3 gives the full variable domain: DAGVTQSPTHLIKTRGQQVTLRCSPKSGHDTVSWYQQALGQGPQFIFQYYEEEERQRGNFPDRFSGHQFPNYSSELNVNALLLGDSALYLCASSSGWGYTFGSGTRLTVV.

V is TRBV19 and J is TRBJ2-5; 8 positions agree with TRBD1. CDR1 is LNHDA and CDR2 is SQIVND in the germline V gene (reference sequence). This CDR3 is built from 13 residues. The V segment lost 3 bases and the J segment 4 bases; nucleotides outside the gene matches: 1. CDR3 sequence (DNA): TGTGCCAGTAGTATCGGGACAGGAGAGACCCAGTACTTC. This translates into CASSIGTGETQYF.

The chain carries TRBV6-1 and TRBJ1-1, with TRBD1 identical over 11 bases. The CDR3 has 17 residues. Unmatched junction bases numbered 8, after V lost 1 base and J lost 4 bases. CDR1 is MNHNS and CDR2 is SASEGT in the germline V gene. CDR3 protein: CASSEGTGGGLSTEAFF. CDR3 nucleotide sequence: TGTGCCAGCAGTGAAGGGACAGGGGGCGGATTGAGCACTGAAGCTTTCTTT.

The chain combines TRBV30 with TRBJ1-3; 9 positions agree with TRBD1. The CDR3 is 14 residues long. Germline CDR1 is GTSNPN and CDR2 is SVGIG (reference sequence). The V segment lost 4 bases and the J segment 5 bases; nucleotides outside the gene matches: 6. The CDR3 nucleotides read TGTGCCTGGACACCGGGACAGGGTCGAAACACCATATATTTT. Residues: CAWTPGQGRNTIYF.

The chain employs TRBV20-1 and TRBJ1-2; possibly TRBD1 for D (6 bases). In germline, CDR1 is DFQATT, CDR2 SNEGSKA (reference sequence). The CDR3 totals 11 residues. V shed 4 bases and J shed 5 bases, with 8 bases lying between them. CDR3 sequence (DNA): TGCAGTGCTACAGGACAGTATGGCTACACCTTC. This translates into CSATGQYGYTF.

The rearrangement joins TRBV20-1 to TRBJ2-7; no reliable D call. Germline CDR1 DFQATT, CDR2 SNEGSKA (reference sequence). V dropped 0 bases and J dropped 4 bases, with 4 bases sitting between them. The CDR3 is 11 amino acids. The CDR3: CSARDGYEQYF. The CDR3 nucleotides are TGCAGTGCTAGAGACGGTTACGAGCAGTACTTC.

The CDR3 sequence: CASSPRSGHTDTQYF. CDR3 sequence (DNA): TGTGCCAGCTCACCCAGAAGCGGGCACACAGATACGCAGTATTTT. The chain links TRBV18 to TRBJ2-3; D may be TRBD2 (6 bases). The germline gives CDR1 KGHSH, CDR2 LQKENI. The germline V and J ends were trimmed by 3 bases and 2 bases, with 12 bases remaining between them. The CDR3 consists of 15 residues.

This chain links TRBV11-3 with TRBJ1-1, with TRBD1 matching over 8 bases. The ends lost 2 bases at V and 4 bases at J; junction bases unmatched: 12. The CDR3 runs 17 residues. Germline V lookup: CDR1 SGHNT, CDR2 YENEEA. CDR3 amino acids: CASSLHGSGGASTEAFF. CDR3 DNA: TGTGCCAGCAGCTTACATGGTTCAGGGGGCGCGAGCACTGAAGCTTTCTTT.